The clone carrying this T cell receptor (beta chain) has only one observation. Its antigen is undetermined. The CDR3 is 14 amino acids. Germline V CDR1 and CDR2: SGHRS, YFSETQ. V lost 4 bases and J 2 bases, leaving 13 bases between the germline ends. The data derive from a study of T cell responses to AZD1222 COVID-19 vaccine. TCRdb's copy holds only in-frame clones and misses some; the assay was immunoSEQ multiplex PCR. Altogether some 190,000 clones are present, roughly 92% being singletons, with the ten largest covering approximately 1.8%. Overall study findings and caveats: Unmutated variant regions are reportedly targeted by nearly half of spike-specific TCRs.

This TCR was sampled from an adult who received the AZD1222 COVID-19 vaccine. The sample here was peripheral blood, taken 28 days after the second AZD1222 dose. The chain employs TRBV5-1 and TRBJ2-7, with TRBD2 as a possible D gene (5 bases). The CDR3 spells CASSLPGSTYEQYF. CDR3 nucleotide sequence: TGCGCCAGCAGCCTCCCGGGGAGTACCTACGAGCAGTACTTC.